Each of the 21 T cell receptor beta chains below was sequenced from the same sample in a study of blood T cell repertoires in COVID-19. Profiling relied on immunoSEQ multiplex PCR, and the TCRdb table lists in-frame clones only, not all of them. The sample yields 250,000 to 300,000 clones, roughly 90% seen once. The specimen sequenced was PBMCs or T cells enriched from blood (not recorded which). The source of these receptors is a woman aged 40 to 50 who had recovered from COVID-19.

This chain joins TRBV2 and TRBJ1-3, with a tentative D call TRBD1 (5 bases). V lost 4 bases to trimming and J lost 1 base, with 14 bases between them. The CDR3 runs 16 residues. Germline CDR1 reads SNHLY; CDR2 reads FYNNEI. The CDR3 DNA sequence: TGTGCCAGCAGTGTTACGTTTCGGGGGTCTGGAAACACCATATATTTT. Translated: CASSVTFRGSGNTIYF.

The genes are TRBV6-6 and TRBJ1-3; TRBD1 matches at 7 bases. The germline V gene encodes CDR1 MNHNY and CDR2 SVGAGI (reference sequence). V dropped 5 bases and J dropped 2; count of bases not matched to a gene: 6. The CDR3 length is 15 residues. The CDR3 is CASSPQGVTGNTIYF. The CDR3 DNA is TGTGCCAGCAGTCCGCAGGGGGTTACTGGAAACACCATATATTTT.

V usage is TRBV5-6 and J usage is TRBJ1-1, with D uncertain. CDR3 length: 17 residues. Germline V gene lookup returns CDR1 SGHDT and CDR2 YYEEEE. Trimming removed 0 bases at V and 0 bases at J, with 15 bases between. CDR3: CASSLDVHRNLNTEAFF. Here the CDR3 DNA reads TGTGCCAGCAGCTTGGATGTTCACAGAAATTTGAACACTGAAGCTTTCTTT.

This chain uses TRBV5-4 with TRBJ2-5, with D possibly matching TRBD2 (6 bases). The germline V gene encodes CDR1 SGHNT and CDR2 YYREEE (reference sequence). CDR3 length: 13 amino acids. The V end lost 0 bases, the J end lost 11 bases, and 14 bases lay between the germline ends. The DNA of the CDR3 is TGTGCCAGCAGCTTGGGACTAGTTGGGGATCAGTACTTC. Translation gives CASSLGLVGDQYF. The variable domain in full, completed from reference TRBV5-4 and TRBJ2-5, reads ETGVTQSPTHLIKTRGQQVTLRCSSQSGHNTVSWYQQALGQGPQFIFQYYREEENGRGNFPPRFSGLQFPNYSSELNVNALELDDSALYLCASSLGLVGDQYFGPGTRLLVL.

The rearrangement uses TRBV11-2 and TRBJ2-5; 8 bases are shared with TRBD2. CDR1 and CDR2 (germline): SGHAT, FQNNGV. The CDR3 length is 15 residues. With 6 bases clipped from V and 3 bases from J, the junction kept 9 bases outside the gene matches. Here the CDR3 DNA reads TGTGCCAGCAGTCGTGTACGGGGGGGCGAAGAGACCCAGTACTTC. Translation: CASSRVRGGEETQYF.

The gene calls are TRBV18 and TRBJ2-7; D possibly corresponds to TRBD2 (7 bases). CDR1 is KGHSH, CDR2 LQKENI, per germline. Trimming cost V 6 bases and J 4 bases, with 16 bases left between them. The CDR3 sequence is 14 residues long. The DNA for the CDR3 is TGTGCCAGCTCCGCCAATAAGGGGGGGTACGAGCAGTACTTC. Its protein product is CASSANKGGYEQYF.

On this clone: Distinct nucleotide sequences in the sample also encode this CDR3. The chain combines TRBV28 with TRBJ1-4, with D uncertain. This CDR3 has 15 residues. Trimming took 3 bases from V and 4 from J, leaving 12 bases between them. Germline V gene sequence: CDR1 MDHEN, CDR2 SYDVKM. As DNA, the CDR3 is TGTGCCAGCAGTTTGAGCGGCGGACTTAATGAAAAACTGTTTTTT. It is translated as CASSLSGGLNEKLFF.

CDR3 nucleotide sequence: TGTGCCAGTAGTATAGGAACTGCCACAGATACGCAGTATTTT. It specifies CASSIGTATDTQYF. The rearrangement uses TRBV19 and TRBJ2-3; D gene unclear. Germline CDR1 reads LNHDA; CDR2 reads SQIVND (reference sequence). V was trimmed by 1 base and J by 2 bases, leaving 7 bases between them. CDR3 length: 14 amino acids.

The chain has TRBV6-5 and TRBJ2-1, with D tentatively TRBD2 (7 bases). This CDR3 region has 15 residues. The germline V gene has CDR1 MNHEY and CDR2 SVGAGI. The V end was cut by 0 bases, the J end by 9 bases, with 15 bases between. The CDR3 nucleotides are TGTGCCAGCAGTTACTCTGGTTCGGGGGGCAGTGAGCAGTTCTTC. Its protein product is CASSYSGSGGSEQFF.

The chain recombines TRBV9 with TRBJ2-3; tentatively, D is TRBD2 (7 bases). CDR3 length: 16 residues. The V gene's germline CDR1 is SGDLS and CDR2 YYNGEE. Trimming took off 3 bases at V and 3 bases at J, with 17 bases between the two ends. CDR3 sequence: CASSGPWGGLTDTQYF. In DNA, the CDR3 is TGTGCCAGCAGCGGTCCATGGGGGGGGCTGACAGATACGCAGTATTTT.

The chain recombines TRBV5-1 with TRBJ2-7; D is unclear. V lost 3 bases and J lost 1, with 14 bases in between. Looked up from germline, CDR1 is SGHRS and CDR2 is YFSETQ. The CDR3 covers 15 residues. In DNA form, the CDR3 reads TGCGCCAGCAGCTCCCCCCTGGGCACATCCTACGAGCAGTACTTC. Its protein product is CASSSPLGTSYEQYF. Full variable domain (remainder filled in from reference TRBV5-1 and TRBJ2-7): KAGVTQTPRYLIKTRGQQVTLSCSPISGHRSVSWYQQTPGQGLQFLFEYFSETQRNKGNFPGRFSGRQFSNSRSEMNVSTLELGDSALYLCASSSPLGTSYEQYFGPGTRLTVT.

As concerns this clone: Germline and junction disagree at one end, which may indicate a read error. The V gene is TRBV7-9, the J gene TRBJ2-5; 7 bases agree with TRBD1. Germline V gives CDR1 SEHNR, CDR2 FQNEAQ (reference sequence). The CDR3 totals 14 residues. CDR3 sequence (DNA): TGTGCCAGCAGTTTAGGGGGCCAGGGGGAGACCCAGTACTTC. This translates into CASSLGGQGETQYF.

This chain links TRBV4-1 with TRBJ1-2; TRBD1 might be the D (6 bases). Trimming pared 1 base from V and 2 bases from J, leaving 14 bases between. Germline values: CDR1 MGHRA, CDR2 YSYEKL. The CDR3 loop spans 16 amino acids. The CDR3 region is CASSQVLGRGNYGYTF. For the CDR3, the DNA is TGCGCCAGCAGCCAAGTCCTGGGCAGGGGCAACTATGGCTACACCTTC.

The CDR3 loop reads CASSHDRVQGEQYF. CDR3 DNA sequence: TGTGCCAGCAGCCATGACAGGGTTCAGGGCGAGCAGTACTTC. The chain has TRBV16 and TRBJ2-7; 7 positions match TRBD1. With 3 bases clipped from V and 6 bases from J, the junction kept 8 bases outside the gene matches. The CDR3 sequence is 14 residues long. Germline V lookup: CDR1 KGHSY, CDR2 FQNENV. The variable domain in full, completed from reference TRBV16 and TRBJ2-7, reads GEEVAQTPKHLVRGEGQKAKLYCAPIKGHSYVFWYQQVLKNEFKFLISFQNENVFDETGMPKERFSAKCLPNSPCSLEIQATKLEDSAVYFCASSHDRVQGEQYFGPGTRLTVT.

The rearrangement joins TRBV3-1 (or the pseudogene TRBV3-2) to TRBJ2-1; perhaps TRBD1 as D (6 bases). Trimming took off 2 bases at V and 7 bases at J, with 9 bases between the two ends. This CDR3 is built from 13 residues. Looked up from germline, CDR1 is LGHDT and CDR2 is YNNKEL (reference sequence). In DNA, the CDR3 is TGTGCCAGCAGCCAACTTCAGGGGAATGAGCAGTTCTTC. Translation: CASSQLQGNEQFF.

This clone was detected only once. The chain is built from TRBV20-1 and TRBJ2-3, with D unclear. CDR3 length: 11 residues. Germline CDR1 DFQATT, CDR2 SNEGSKA (reference sequence). The germline V and J ends were trimmed by 3 bases and 4 bases, with 5 bases remaining between them. This chain's CDR3 is CSASLPDTQYF. The CDR3 region has the DNA TGCAGTGCTAGTCTCCCAGATACGCAGTATTTT.

The chain is built from TRBV18 and TRBJ1-1; D unclear. V was shortened by 3 bases and J by 0 bases, with 11 bases between the two germline ends. The CDR3 covers 15 residues. Per germline, CDR1 KGHSH and CDR2 LQKENI. CDR3 in DNA: TGTGCCAGCTCACCTGGCCTTGGCTTGAACACTGAAGCTTTCTTT. Encoded protein: CASSPGLGLNTEAFF.

The chain joins TRBV4-2 to TRBJ1-2; 7 bases line up with TRBD1. After removal of 2 bases from V and 7 bases from J, the junction contained 16 bases not matched to a gene. Germline CDR1 is LGHNA and CDR2 is YNFKEQ. The length of the CDR3 is 17 residues. CDR3 region: CASSQTRPGQAHGGYTF. The CDR3 DNA follows: TGTGCCAGCAGCCAAACCCGTCCCGGACAGGCCCATGGTGGCTACACCTTC.

Only one count was recorded for this clone. The gene calls are TRBV12-3 or TRBV12-4 and TRBJ1-1; D gene unclear. The CDR3 has 12 amino acids. The ends were cut back, 6 bases at V and 6 bases at J, with 11 bases in the middle. The CDR3 DNA is TGTGCCAGCAGCACCTACTTCCCTGAAGCTTTCTTT. Residues: CASSTYFPEAFF.

The chain couples TRBV19 to TRBJ1-5, with 9 bases lining up with TRBD1. CDR3 length: 17 residues. CDR1 is LNHDA and CDR2 is SQIVND in the germline V gene (reference sequence). Germline trimming cut 6 bases from V and 4 bases from J; bases unmatched to any gene: 13. Here the CDR3 reads CASRPRTGVTLNQPQHF. The CDR3 DNA is TGTGCCAGTAGGCCGAGGACAGGGGTGACCTTAAATCAGCCCCAGCATTTT.

This sequence joins TRBV5-1 and TRBJ1-3; possibly TRBD1 for D (6 bases). From germline, CDR1 is SGHRS and CDR2 YFSETQ. CDR3 length equals 15 residues. The ends were cut back, 5 bases at V and 0 bases at J, with 12 bases in the middle. CDR3 in DNA: TGCGCCAGCAGTAAGGGGGACCCCTCTGGAAACACCATATATTTT. It is translated as CASSKGDPSGNTIYF.